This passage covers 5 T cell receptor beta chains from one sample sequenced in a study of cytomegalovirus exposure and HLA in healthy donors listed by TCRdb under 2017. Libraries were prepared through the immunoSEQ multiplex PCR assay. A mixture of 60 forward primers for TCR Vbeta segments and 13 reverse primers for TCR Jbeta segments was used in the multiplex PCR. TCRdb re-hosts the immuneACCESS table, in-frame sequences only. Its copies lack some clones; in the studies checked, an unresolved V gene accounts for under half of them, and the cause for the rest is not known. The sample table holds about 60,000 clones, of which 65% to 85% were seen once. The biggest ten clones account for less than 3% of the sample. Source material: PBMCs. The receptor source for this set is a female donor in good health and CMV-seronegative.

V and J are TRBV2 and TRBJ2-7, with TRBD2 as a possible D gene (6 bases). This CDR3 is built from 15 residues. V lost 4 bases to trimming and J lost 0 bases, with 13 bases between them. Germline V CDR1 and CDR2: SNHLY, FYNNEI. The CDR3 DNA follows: TGTGCCAGCAGTGTAAGGGAGGCCCTCTCCTACGAGCAGTACTTC. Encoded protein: CASSVREALSYEQYF.

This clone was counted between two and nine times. CDR3 sequence reads: CASSPGARGLYEQYF. CDR3 in DNA: TGTGCCAGCTCACCAGGGGCGCGGGGTCTGTACGAGCAGTACTTC. The V gene is TRBV18, the J gene TRBJ2-7; D might be TRBD2 (6 bases). Germline V gives CDR1 KGHSH, CDR2 LQKENI. The CDR3 has 15 amino acids. Trimming took off 2 bases at V and 4 bases at J, with 15 bases between the two ends.

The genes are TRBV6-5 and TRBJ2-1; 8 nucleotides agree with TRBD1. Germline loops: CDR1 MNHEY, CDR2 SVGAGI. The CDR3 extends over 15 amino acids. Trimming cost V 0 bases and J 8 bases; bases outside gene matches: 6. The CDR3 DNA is TGTGCCAGCAGTTACTCGTCCAGGGGGCTCTATGAGCAGTTCTTC. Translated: CASSYSSRGLYEQFF.

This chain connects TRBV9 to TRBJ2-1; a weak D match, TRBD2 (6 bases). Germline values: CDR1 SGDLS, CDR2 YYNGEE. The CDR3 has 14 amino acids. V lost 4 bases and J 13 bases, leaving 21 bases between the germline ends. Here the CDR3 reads CASSLDFVRDYQFF. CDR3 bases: TGTGCCAGCAGCTTGGACTTTGTGCGGGATTATCAGTTCTTC.

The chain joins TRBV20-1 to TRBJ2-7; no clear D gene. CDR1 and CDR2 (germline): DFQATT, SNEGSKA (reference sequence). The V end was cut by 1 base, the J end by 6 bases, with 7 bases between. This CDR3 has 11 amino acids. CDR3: CSARGGREQYF. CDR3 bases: TGCAGTGCTAGAGGCGGCCGCGAGCAGTACTTC.